The clone carrying this T cell receptor (beta chain) was counted a few times. The antigen is not known. This entry is derived from a study of T cell responses to AZD1222 COVID-19 vaccine. The protocol was immunoSEQ multiplex PCR, while the TCRdb copy is restricted to in-frame clones and leaves out a portion. This repertoire shows about 150,000 clones, about nine tenths found once; its top ten account for less than 3.5%. Findings of the study overall: Among vaccine-associated CD4 TCRs, coverage spanned spike, with dominance at 160-218 and 743-854. Only a handful of individuals given AZD1222 were seropositive at baseline. After two AZD1222 doses, spike-specific TCR breadth and depth rose versus day 0. Researchers took repertoire samples only after the peak T cell response had come.

The CDR3 covers 15 residues. The trim removed 6 bases at V and 4 bases at J, leaving 12 bases unmatched. In germline, CDR1 is MDHEN, CDR2 SYDVKM. The V call is TRBV28, the J call TRBJ2-7, with 7 bases aligning to TRBD2. The clonotype comes from an adult in good health. Sequencing used peripheral blood, obtained on day 0 of AZD1222 vaccination. CDR3 DNA sequence: TGTGCCAGCAGCTTCTCCTCGGGGGGAGATTACGAGCAGTACTTC. Its translation is CASSFSSGGDYEQYF.